The entry below describes one T cell receptor (beta chain). The antigen is not known. This entry is derived from a study of T cell responses to AZD1222 COVID-19 vaccine. General study points: Clonal diversity may have been underestimated in mostly white British donors.

V dropped 4 bases and J dropped 6 bases, with 16 bases sitting between them. Germline V gene data show CDR1 as LGHDT and CDR2 as YNNKEL (reference sequence). CDR3 length: 14 amino acids. Repertoires were generated with immunoSEQ multiplex PCR, while TCRdb's copy carries only in-frame clones and drops some. The sample lists some 150,000 clones, roughly 90% seen once, with about 5.4% in the top ten. This sequence was found in an adult who received the MenACWY meningococcal vaccine as a control. The starting material was peripheral blood, obtained 28 days after the second dose of the MenACWY control vaccine. The chain recombines TRBV3-1 (or the pseudogene TRBV3-2) with TRBJ2-7, with a possible D match to TRBD2 (5 bases). CDR3 coding DNA: TGTGCCAGCAGCCTTCTAGAGGAGGCAAGCGAGCAGTACTTC. Translating gives CASSLLEEASEQYF.